What follows are 32 T cell receptor beta chains derived from one specimen sequenced in a study of T-cell reconstitution after alpha-beta-depleted transplantation in children. Library preparation (for TCRbeta) was performed with unique molecular identifiers. TCRdb recomputed calls from the PCR reads with MiXCR, one row per CDR3 protein. The repertoire holds 120,000 to 150,000 distinct CDR3 sequences, with 8% to 10% as singletons. Sequences were derived from PBMCs, mostly from graft donor cells, sampled 180 days after TCRalphabeta/CD19-depleted stem cell transplant. These receptor sequences come from a female patient aged 2-15 years who had a stem cell transplant for congenital amegakaryocytic thrombocytopenia, so the T cells may come from the graft donor.

J is TRBJ2-5 and V is TRBV7-2; D ambiguous. The CDR3 extends over 17 amino acids. V was pared by 1 base and J by 0 bases, with 15 bases between. The V gene's germline CDR1 is SGHTA and CDR2 FQGNSA. The CDR3, as DNA: TGTGCCAGCAGCTTAGTTATTAGATCGAGGTACCAAGAGACCCAGTACTTC. Translated: CASSLVIRSRYQETQYF.

There are many counts of this clonotype. V and J are TRBV4-3 and TRBJ2-1; D is possibly TRBD2 (6 bases). The ends were cut back, 0 bases at V and 4 bases at J, with 13 bases in the middle. Germline V gene sequence: CDR1 LGHNA, CDR2 YSLEER. This CDR3 contains 16 residues. The CDR3 DNA is TGCGCCAGCAGCCAAGAAAAATGGCGGGGTTACAATGAGCAGTTCTTC. Translated: CASSQEKWRGYNEQFF.

This clonotype was seen repeatedly, ten times or more. The chain combines TRBV5-1 with TRBJ2-7, with D perhaps TRBD2 (7 bases). The CDR3 length is 17 residues. V was cut by 0 bases and J by 0 bases, with 16 bases left in between. Germline V gene lookup returns CDR1 SGHRS and CDR2 YFSETQ. The DNA for the CDR3 is TGCGCCAGCAGCTTGGAGGAGGCGGGGGCAAGCTCCTACGAGCAGTACTTC. Encoded protein: CASSLEEAGASSYEQYF.

This clonotype was seen ten or more times. The chain recombines TRBV11-3 with TRBJ2-2; TRBD2 aligns across 8 bases. The CDR3 consists of 15 residues. J lost 3 bases, V lost 5 bases, and 5 bases had no gene match. Germline V lookup: CDR1 SGHNT, CDR2 YENEEA. CDR3: CASSHELADTGELFF. DNA of the CDR3: TGTGCCAGCAGCCATGAACTAGCGGACACCGGGGAGCTGTTTTTT.

V is TRBV20-1 and J is TRBJ1-2, with 9 positions matching TRBD1. The CDR3 loop spans 12 amino acids. Germline V lookup: CDR1 DFQATT, CDR2 SNEGSKA (reference sequence). The V segment lost 4 bases and the J segment 6 bases; nucleotides outside the gene matches: 3. The CDR3, as DNA: TGCAGTGCTACCACAGGGGGCGATGGCTACACCTTC. Amino acid sequence: CSATTGGDGYTF.

This clonotype has at least ten counts. V gene TRBV20-1 combines with J gene TRBJ2-7, with 9 bases lining up with TRBD1. Germline CDR1 and CDR2: DFQATT and SNEGSKA (reference sequence). The junction had 3 bases not matched to a gene; V was cut back by 2 bases and J by 4 bases. The CDR3 is 13 amino acids. CDR3 DNA: TGCAGTGCTAGAAAGGACAGGGGATACGAGCAGTACTTC. It codes for CSARKDRGYEQYF.

The chain is built from TRBV6-5 and TRBJ2-7; TRBD2 is a possible D gene (5 bases). Per germline, CDR1 MNHEY and CDR2 SVGAGI. This CDR3 has 15 amino acids. Deletions cut 0 bases from V and 3 bases from J, with 12 bases between. The CDR3 coding sequence is TGTGCCAGCAGTTACTCCATCTCTAGCTACTACGAGCAGTACTTC. It is translated as CASSYSISSYYEQYF.

The J gene is TRBJ2-7, the V gene TRBV5-1; 10 bases map to TRBD2. Germline lookup yields CDR1 SGHRS and CDR2 YFSETQ. There are 16 residues in the CDR3. After removal of 0 bases from V and 2 bases from J, the junction contained 5 bases not matched to a gene. The DNA of the CDR3 is TGCGCCAGCAGCTTGGGGGGACTAGCGCAAGCCTACGAGCAGTACTTC. Translating gives CASSLGGLAQAYEQYF.

Only a few counts were recorded for this clonotype. V is TRBV5-6 and J is TRBJ2-5, with D uncertain. Deletions cut 0 bases from V and 2 bases from J, with 8 bases between. The CDR3 covers 14 residues. Per germline, CDR1 SGHDT and CDR2 YYEEEE. The CDR3 spells CASSLVPVQETQYF. CDR3 DNA: TGTGCCAGCAGCTTGGTGCCAGTACAAGAGACCCAGTACTTC. Based on the CDR3 plus reference TRBV5-6 and TRBJ2-5, the full variable domain is DAGVTQSPTHLIKTRGQQVTLRCSPKSGHDTVSWYQQALGQGPQFIFQYYEEEERQRGNFPDRFSGHQFPNYSSELNVNALLLGDSALYLCASSLVPVQETQYFGPGTRLLVL.

This clonotype was detected many times. V and J are TRBV20-1 and TRBJ2-2; D may be TRBD1 (6 bases). The CDR3 runs 16 residues. The germline gives CDR1 DFQATT, CDR2 SNEGSKA (reference sequence). Trimming stripped 1 base from V and 4 bases from J, with 16 bases between. The CDR3 here is CSARAGTTASTGELFF. In DNA, the CDR3 is TGCAGTGCTAGAGCAGGGACAACCGCCAGCACCGGGGAGCTGTTTTTT.

Ten or more counts support this clonotype. The V gene is TRBV20-1, the J gene TRBJ2-4; 7 bases fit TRBD1. CDR3 size: 14 residues. Trimming at V came to 6 bases and at J to 3 bases, leaving 8 bases not matched to a gene. CDR1 is DFQATT and CDR2 is SNEGSKA in the germline V gene (reference sequence). CDR3 nucleotide sequence: TGCAGTGCCAAAGGGACAGTGAACAAAAACATTCAGTACTTC. Amino acid sequence: CSAKGTVNKNIQYF.

The sample holds many counts of this clonotype. The chain employs TRBV29-1 and TRBJ1-2; the D gene is possibly TRBD1 (6 bases). V shed 5 bases and J shed 4 bases, with 14 bases lying between them. The CDR3 contains 13 residues. Germline V CDR1 and CDR2: SQVTM, ANQGSEA. Here the CDR3 DNA reads TGCAGCGTTCTTGCCGGCAGGGGCTATGGCTACACCTTC. This sequence encodes CSVLAGRGYGYTF.

This CDR3 is CSASHTYEQYF. CDR3 nucleotides: TGCAGTGCTAGCCATACCTACGAGCAGTACTTC. The chain joins TRBV20-1 to TRBJ2-7; D remains ambiguous. V was clipped by 3 bases and J by 2 bases, with 5 bases between them. The CDR3 is 11 amino acids. The germline V gene encodes CDR1 DFQATT and CDR2 SNEGSKA (reference sequence).

This clonotype was picked up a small number of times. The J gene is TRBJ1-3, the V gene TRBV3-1, with 7 bases fitting TRBD1. CDR3 length equals 16 residues. CDR1 is LGHDT and CDR2 is YNNKEL in the germline V gene (reference sequence). Trimming removed 4 bases from V and 6 bases from J; junction bases left unmatched: 12. This CDR3 is CASSLAGGRGKNTIYF. Here the CDR3 DNA reads TGTGCCAGCAGCCTAGCCGGCGGCAGGGGGAAAAACACCATATATTTT. Full variable domain (remainder filled in from reference TRBV3-1 and TRBJ1-3): DTAVSQTPKYLVTQMGNDKSIKCEQNLGHDTMYWYKQDSKKFLKIMFSYNNKELIINETVPNRFSPKSPDKAHLNLHINSLELGDSAVYFCASSLAGGRGKNTIYFGEGSWLTVV.

This clonotype was counted many times. The chain uses TRBV6-5 and TRBJ1-4, with unresolved D. The V end was cut by 2 bases, the J end by 3 bases, with 10 bases between. The CDR3 spans 15 residues. In germline, CDR1 is MNHEY, CDR2 SVGAGI. CDR3 in amino acids: CASSYGGRANEKLFF. CDR3 nucleotides: TGTGCCAGCAGTTACGGAGGGAGGGCTAATGAAAAACTGTTTTTT.

This clonotype showed up many times. The V call is TRBV29-1, the J call TRBJ2-5; the D is unclear. The germline V gene encodes CDR1 SQVTM and CDR2 ANQGSEA. Between the trimmed V and J ends, which lost 5 bases and 3 bases, there was a span of 7 bases. CDR3 length: 11 residues. For the CDR3, the DNA is TGCAGCGTTTCGTGGGAAGAGACCCAGTACTTC. Translation gives CSVSWEETQYF.

This clonotype was picked up a small number of times. The J gene is TRBJ2-7, the V gene TRBV6-1; the D is unclear. The V gene lost 6 bases and the J gene lost 5 bases, with 20 bases spanning the gap. The CDR3 consists of 15 residues. Germline CDR1 MNHNS, CDR2 SASEGT. The CDR3 loop is CASSTDRAIPNEQYF. In DNA form, the CDR3 reads TGTGCCAGCAGCACAGACCGGGCCATTCCAAACGAGCAGTACTTC.

This clonotype turned up a few times. The J gene is TRBJ2-7, the V gene TRBV12-3 or TRBV12-4; D possibly corresponds to TRBD2 (5 bases). The V and J ends lost 6 bases and 4 bases respectively, with 19 bases between them. The CDR3 length is 15 residues. As DNA, the CDR3 is TGTGCCAGCAGCCGGGAACCATATCCGCCTTACGAGCAGTACTTC. Protein: CASSREPYPPYEQYF.

This clonotype was counted at least ten times. V gene TRBV24-1 combines with J gene TRBJ1-1, with D hard to call. Trimming removed 9 bases at V and 0 bases at J, with 10 bases between. Germline CDR1 and CDR2: KGHDR and SFDVKD. The CDR3 contains 13 residues. In DNA form, the CDR3 reads TGTGCCACCTCACGGGGAATGAACACTGAAGCTTTCTTT. Translated: CATSRGMNTEAFF.

A few counts support this clonotype. The chain recombines TRBV12-3 or TRBV12-4 with TRBJ1-5, with TRBD1 identical over 9 bases. The CDR3 has 14 amino acids. V lost 5 bases, J lost 5 bases, and 4 bases stayed unmatched. DNA for the CDR3: TGTGCCAGCAGTCGGGACAGGGTCGATCAGCCCCAGCATTTT. Translated, it gives CASSRDRVDQPQHF.

This clonotype was observed at least ten times. CDR3 in amino acids: CASSLVRRPYNEQFF. Written as DNA, the CDR3 is TGTGCCAGCAGCTTAGTAAGGAGGCCCTACAATGAGCAGTTCTTC. V is TRBV7-9 and J is TRBJ2-1; the D gene is possibly TRBD2 (5 bases). Germline V gene sequence: CDR1 SEHNR, CDR2 FQNEAQ (reference sequence). V shed 1 base and J shed 2 bases, with 9 bases lying between them. CDR3 length: 15 residues.

Details on this clonotype: This sequence may be a read error, since a much larger clone differs from it by one base. The chain employs TRBV2 and TRBJ2-1, with TRBD1 matching 8 bases. The CDR3 is made up of 14 amino acids. Looked up from germline, CDR1 is SNHLY and CDR2 is FYNNEI. The CDR3 protein is CASGETGVNNEQFF. The CDR3 bases are TGTGCCAGCGGTGAGACAGGGGTAAACAATGAGCAGTTCTTC.

This clonotype was counted many times. The chain combines TRBV5-1 with TRBJ1-4, with 10 bases fitting TRBD1. The CDR3 extends over 17 amino acids. The germline V gene has CDR1 SGHRS and CDR2 YFSETQ. V was clipped by 2 bases and J by 7 bases; unmatched bases: 11. The chain's CDR3 is CASSFRDRGTHGEKLFF. CDR3 nucleotides: TGCGCCAGCAGCTTCCGGGACAGGGGAACTCACGGTGAAAAACTGTTTTTT.

This clonotype occurred many times. The chain carries TRBV5-1 and TRBJ2-1; D is perhaps TRBD1 or TRBD2 (5 bases each). CDR1 and CDR2 (germline): SGHRS, YFSETQ. The CDR3 consists of 14 residues. Trimming took 4 bases from V and 8 from J, leaving 16 bases between them. The CDR3 region is CASSLPTVGDEQFF. The CDR3 DNA follows: TGCGCCAGCAGCCTGCCGACAGTCGGGGATGAGCAGTTCTTC.

This clonotype was recorded at least ten times. This sequence joins TRBV29-1 and TRBJ2-3; 11 bases agree with TRBD2. The J segment lost 6 bases and the V segment lost 3 bases, leaving 2 bases of the junction unmatched. The CDR3 spans 13 residues. CDR1 is SQVTM and CDR2 is ANQGSEA in the germline V gene. This CDR3 is CSVDTSGSDTQYF. DNA of the CDR3: TGCAGCGTTGACACTAGCGGGAGCGATACGCAGTATTTT.

This clonotype occurred a few times. This sequence joins TRBV18 and TRBJ2-3, with D hard to call. The CDR3 sequence is 18 residues long. Germline lookup yields CDR1 KGHSH and CDR2 LQKENI. V was pared by 4 bases and J by 1 base, with 21 bases between. For the CDR3, the DNA is TGTGCCAGCTCACTATACTTCGGAACTTCGTTTCGCACAGATACGCAGTATTTT. This encodes CASSLYFGTSFRTDTQYF.

Ten or more counts support this clonotype. The chain links TRBV5-1 to TRBJ2-5; D is uncertain. Germline V gene sequence: CDR1 SGHRS, CDR2 YFSETQ. V was pared by 5 bases and J by 5 bases, with 16 bases between. This CDR3 has 14 residues. The CDR3 protein is CASREDGISETQYF. CDR3 sequence (DNA): TGCGCCAGCAGAGAGGACGGAATTTCGGAGACCCAGTACTTC.

This clonotype came up many times. The J gene is TRBJ1-1, the V gene TRBV7-6; D remains unclear. The CDR3 is 14 amino acids. CDR1 is SGHVS, CDR2 FNYEAQ, per germline. The V end lost 1 base, the J end lost 0 bases, and 6 bases lay between the germline ends. The CDR3, as DNA: TGTGCCAGCAGCTTAGGGCAGATGAACACTGAAGCTTTCTTT. Its translation is CASSLGQMNTEAFF. Full variable domain (rest looked up from reference TRBV7-6 and TRBJ1-1): GAGVSQSPRYKVTKRGQDVALRCDPISGHVSLYWYRQALGQGPEFLTYFNYEAQQDKSGLPNDRFSAERPEGSISTLTIQRTEQRDSAMYRCASSLGQMNTEAFFGQGTRLTVV.

This clonotype was seen ten or more times. The chain links TRBV7-2 to TRBJ2-3; 9 bases fit TRBD2. V was clipped by 4 bases and J by 0 bases; unmatched bases: 5. Germline CDR1 SGHTA, CDR2 FQGNSA. The CDR3 runs 16 residues. The CDR3: CASSSIAGVSTDTQYF. The DNA of the CDR3 is TGTGCCAGCAGCTCTATAGCGGGAGTGAGCACAGATACGCAGTATTTT.

This clonotype was detected once. Here the CDR3 DNA reads TGTGCCAGCAGCCCCGGCGTCGGACCTGATGAGCAGTTCTTC. Protein product: CASSPGVGPDEQFF. V usage is TRBV7-8 and J usage is TRBJ2-1; the D is unclear. Between the trimmed V and J ends, which lost 5 bases and 8 bases, there was a span of 16 bases. Germline-derived CDR1 and CDR2 are SGHVS and FQNEAQ. The CDR3 contains 14 residues.

This clonotype showed up many times. The V gene is TRBV12-3 or TRBV12-4, the J gene TRBJ1-1; D is perhaps TRBD1 (5 bases). V lost 3 bases to trimming and J lost 10 bases, with 15 bases between them. The CDR3 is made up of 13 amino acids. The CDR3 is CASSFSLRDGAFF. The CDR3, as DNA: TGTGCCAGCAGTTTTTCATTGCGGGACGGAGCTTTCTTT.

This clonotype was found many times. The chain couples TRBV4-1 to TRBJ2-1, with D perhaps matching TRBD2 (6 bases). Germline CDR1 reads MGHRA; CDR2 reads YSYEKL. Trimming shortened V by 1 base and J by 0 bases, and 13 bases separated the two germline ends. CDR3 length equals 17 residues. CDR3 protein: CASSQGLAVSSYNEQFF. The DNA for the CDR3 is TGCGCCAGCAGCCAAGGATTAGCGGTTAGCTCCTACAATGAGCAGTTCTTC.